This is a list of T cell receptor beta chains from one sample in a study of OX40 agonist ivuxolimab in advanced cancers. Clones were sequenced by immunoSEQ multiplex PCR, and TCRdb holds only the in-frame ones, with some missing. The sample includes 91,000 or so clones, approximately 84% of them seen just once. The sample consisted of CD4+ or CD8+ T cells sorted from blood, taken in a trial of the OX40 agonist ivuxolimab. The receptors were sampled from an adult with an advanced solid tumor such as melanoma, head and neck, liver or kidney cancer. Both conserved end residues are part of each CDR3. Each record gives: V gene, D gene, J gene, clone size, CDR3 DNA, CDR3 protein. The D gene is left open where the match is weak. Rows give clone size only sometimes, using once, few, many, or a class for an expanded clone.

TRBV5-1	NA	TRBJ2-1	NA	TGCGCCAGCAGCCCCAGAACCTACAATGAGCAGTTCTTC	CASSPRTYNEQFF
TRBV6-5	TRBD1	TRBJ1-2	NA	TGTGCCAGCCGGGGGACAGGCAGTAACTATGGCTACACCTTC	CASRGTGSNYGYTF
TRBV7-9	NA	TRBJ1-1	once	TGTGCCAGCAGCCTCGGCAGGACGGGGCTGATGAACACTGAAGCTTTCTTT	CASSLGRTGLMNTEAFF
TRBV7-8	TRBD1	TRBJ2-1	NA	TGTGCCAGCAGCTTATTGTCAGGGGGCGACGGGTCCTACAATGAGCAGTTCTTC	CASSLLSGGDGSYNEQFF
TRBV10-3	TRBD1	TRBJ1-5	once	TGTGCCACCCGGGGGACAGAGAATCAGCCCCAGCATTTT	CATRGTENQPQHF
TRBV18	TRBD1	TRBJ1-4	NA	TGTGCCAGCTCACCCTCATCGGGACAGTATGAAAAACTGTTTTTT	CASSPSSGQYEKLFF
TRBV19	NA	TRBJ2-6	NA	TGTGCCAGTAGTGTCAAAGGGACTGGGGCCAACGTCCTGACTTTC	CASSVKGTGANVLTF
TRBV27	TRBD1	TRBJ2-7	few	TGTGCCAGCAGCCAGCTCACCGGGACAGGGGGCTACGAGCAGTACTTC	CASSQLTGTGGYEQYF
TRBV19	NA	TRBJ2-1	few	TGTGCCAGTAACCAGGTGGCTAGCGTTAACAATGAGCAGTTCTTC	CASNQVASVNNEQFF
TRBV7-9	TRBD2	TRBJ2-5	NA	TGTGCCAGCAGCCCAGGGACTAGCGTGGAGACCCAGTACTTC	CASSPGTSVETQYF
TRBV6-5	NA	TRBJ2-7	NA	TGTGCCAGCAGTTCCCGGGGAGCGGGCGTCTCCTACGAGCAGTACTTC	CASSSRGAGVSYEQYF
TRBV19	TRBD2	TRBJ2-1	NA	TGTGCCAGTAGCCCCCTTACCGGGACTAGCGGGAGCTCCTACAATGAGCAGTTCTTC	CASSPLTGTSGSSYNEQFF
TRBV19	TRBD2	TRBJ2-3	once	TGTGCCAGTAGTGTACTAGCGCACACAGATACGCAGTATTTT	CASSVLAHTDTQYF
TRBV6-6	NA	TRBJ2-3	NA	TGTGCCAGCAGTTACTCGAGTGCGGATACGCAGTATTTT	CASSYSSADTQYF
TRBV11-2	TRBD2	TRBJ2-1	NA	TGTGCCAGCAGCTTAGATATCGGGACTAGCGGGAGGAATGAGCAGTTCTTC	CASSLDIGTSGRNEQFF
TRBV6-1	TRBD1	TRBJ1-1	once	TGTGCCAGCAGAAACCAACAGGGGAACCCTGAAGCTTTCTTT	CASRNQQGNPEAFF
TRBV11-2	NA	TRBJ2-1	NA	TGTGCCAGCAGCTCGTGGAGGGTAGCGGCTACCTCCTACAATGAGCAGTTCTTC	CASSSWRVAATSYNEQFF
TRBV11-3	TRBD2	TRBJ2-1	NA	TGTGCCAGCAGCTTAGGACTAGCCGGGGAAAGGAACAATGAGCAGTTCTTC	CASSLGLAGERNNEQFF
TRBV29-1	TRBD1	TRBJ1-2	NA	TGCAGCGTTGAAGAGCTACAGGGGGCTCGTGGCTACACCTTC	CSVEELQGARGYTF
TRBV5-1	TRBD2	TRBJ2-7	NA	TGCGCCAGCAGCTTAACTAGCGGGAGTTACGAGCAGTACTTC	CASSLTSGSYEQYF
TRBV6-5	TRBD2	TRBJ2-3	once	TGTGCCAGCAGTTACGCACTAGCGGGAGCAGATACGCAGTATTTT	CASSYALAGADTQYF
TRBV6-6	NA	TRBJ2-1	NA	TGTGCCAGCAGTTACTACGGGAGCTCCTACAATGAGCAGTTCTTC	CASSYYGSSYNEQFF
TRBV5-1	TRBD2	TRBJ2-3	NA	TGCGCCAGCAGCCCAGGACTAGCGGGAGCGACAGATACGCAGTATTTT	CASSPGLAGATDTQYF
TRBV27	NA	TRBJ2-7	NA	TGTGCCAGCAGTTTTCGGGGCGGAAACGAGCAGTACTTC	CASSFRGGNEQYF
TRBV18	TRBD1	TRBJ1-2	NA	TGTGCCAGCTCACCCGCCGGGACAGGAACTAACTATGGCTACACCTTC	CASSPAGTGTNYGYTF
TRBV11-2	TRBD2	TRBJ2-2	NA	TGTGCCAGCAGCTTACGCGGGAGGGGGGAGCTGTTTTTT	CASSLRGRGELFF
TRBV28	NA	TRBJ2-1	few	TGTGCCAGCAGTGGGGGGAGGAGCTCCTACAATGAGCAGTTCTTC	CASSGGRSSYNEQFF
TRBV19	TRBD1	TRBJ1-2	NA	TGTGCCAGTAGTATATCACAGGGGCTGGCTGGCTACACCTTC	CASSISQGLAGYTF
TRBV19	TRBD2	TRBJ2-7	NA	TGTGCCAGTAGTATTAAGCTCGCGAGCTTTTTTGGGGTAGCGGGAGCTCCTACCTACGAGCAGTACTTC	CASSIKLASFFGVAGAPTYEQYF
TRBV5-4	TRBD2	TRBJ2-2	once	TGTGCCAGCAGCTCATCGACTAGCGGGACACCCTTGGGGACCGGGGAGCTGTTTTTT	CASSSSTSGTPLGTGELFF
TRBV5-1	TRBD2	TRBJ2-3	NA	TGCGCCAGCAGCTCAGCCGAGGGACTAGCGGGAGGGGGGTTGGGCACAGATACGCAGTATTTT	CASSSAEGLAGGGLGTDTQYF
TRBV4-1	TRBD2	TRBJ2-5	once	TGCGCCAGCAGCGACGGGACTAGCGGGTTCCAAGAGACCCAGTACTTC	CASSDGTSGFQETQYF
TRBV4-2	TRBD1	TRBJ1-6	NA	TGTGCCAGCAGCCAAATGACAGGGGAGCATTCACCCCTCCACTTT	CASSQMTGEHSPLHF